Below are 23 T cell receptor beta chains sequenced from a single sample in a study of cytomegalovirus exposure and HLA in healthy donors. This PCR relied on a set of 60 Vbeta primers and 13 Jbeta primers. Generated by immunoSEQ multiplex PCR, the TCRdb table keeps only in-frame clones and is missing some. The sample records a few hundred thousand clones, around nine tenths being singletons. Sequences were obtained from PBMCs. Every receptor here comes from a girl between 2 and 10 years old in good health and CMV-seronegative.

The rearrangement uses TRBV28 and TRBJ1-1; 9 nucleotides match TRBD1. V was clipped by 8 bases and J by 11 bases; unmatched bases: 15. CDR1 is MDHEN and CDR2 is SYDVKM in the germline V gene. This CDR3 has 14 residues. The CDR3 here is CASLQQLPGTGAFF. In DNA form, the CDR3 reads TGTGCCAGCCTCCAGCAACTCCCTGGGACAGGGGCTTTCTTT.

This clone was recorded once. The genes are TRBV11-2 and TRBJ2-7, with 10 bases that match TRBD1. J was trimmed by 4 bases and V by 5 bases; bases with no gene match: 8. The CDR3 consists of 15 residues. Germline V gives CDR1 SGHAT, CDR2 FQNNGV. CDR3 in DNA: TGTGCCAGCAGCCACGATCCGGGACAGGGGTACGAGCAGTACTTC. Residues: CASSHDPGQGYEQYF.

The CDR3: CASRTGTDTQYF. The CDR3 nucleotides read TGCGCCAGCAGGACCGGGACAGATACGCAGTATTTT. This rearrangement joins TRBV5-1 to TRBJ2-3; no definite D call. Germline V gene sequence: CDR1 SGHRS, CDR2 YFSETQ. Trimming stripped 5 bases from V and 3 bases from J, with 7 bases between. There are 12 residues in the CDR3.

The genes are TRBV29-1 and TRBJ2-2; a possible D gene is TRBD1 (5 bases). The CDR3 is made up of 13 amino acids. Germline V CDR1 and CDR2: SQVTM, ANQGSEA. The ends were cut back, 1 base at V and 8 bases at J, with 11 bases in the middle. CDR3 amino acids: CSVEGGVEGELFF. As DNA, the CDR3 is TGCAGCGTTGAAGGGGGCGTAGAGGGGGAGCTGTTTTTT.

The rearrangement joins TRBV5-1 to TRBJ1-1, with a weak D call TRBD1 (6 bases). The V end lost 4 bases, the J end lost 5 bases, and 12 bases lay between the germline ends. The CDR3 consists of 13 residues. Germline-derived CDR1 and CDR2 are SGHRS and YFSETQ. In DNA form, the CDR3 reads TGCGCCAGCAGCATCTACCAGGGGACTGAAGCTTTCTTT. Translated, it gives CASSIYQGTEAFF. The full variable domain, with the rest looked up from reference TRBV5-1 and TRBJ1-1, is KAGVTQTPRYLIKTRGQQVTLSCSPISGHRSVSWYQQTPGQGLQFLFEYFSETQRNKGNFPGRFSGRQFSNSRSEMNVSTLELGDSALYLCASSIYQGTEAFFGQGTRLTVV.

Of note for this clone: One junction end does not reproduce the germline sequence, and a read error may be involved. J is TRBJ1-1 and V is TRBV29-1; D call uncertain. This CDR3 spans 14 amino acids. Germline V gene lookup returns CDR1 SQVTM and CDR2 ANQGSEA. The CDR3, as DNA: TGCAGCGTTGACCGACGGGGAAGGAACACTGAAGCTTTTTTT. This codes for CSVDRRGRNTEAFF.

This sequence joins TRBV7-2 and TRBJ1-5; a weak D match, TRBD1 (5 bases). The CDR3 has 14 residues. Trimming left V 5 bases short and J 4 bases short, with 12 bases between. The germline CDR1 and CDR2 sequences are SGHTA and FQGNSA. CDR3 region: CASSIDSGNQPQHF. For the CDR3, the DNA is TGTGCCAGCAGCATAGACAGCGGAAATCAGCCCCAGCATTTT.

V usage is TRBV6-1 and J usage is TRBJ1-1; D remains unclear. V lost 1 base, J lost 0 bases, and 12 bases lay in between. Looked up from germline, CDR1 is MNHNS and CDR2 is SASEGT. CDR3 size: 16 residues. This CDR3 is CASSEVGRRMNTEAFF. Here the CDR3 DNA reads TGTGCCAGCAGTGAAGTGGGGAGACGGATGAACACTGAAGCTTTCTTT.

This clone was recorded a few times. The gene calls are TRBV4-2 and TRBJ2-3, with D tentatively TRBD2 (6 bases). Per germline, CDR1 LGHNA and CDR2 YNFKEQ. The CDR3 runs to 16 residues. The V gene lost 0 bases and the J gene lost 2 bases, with 12 bases spanning the gap. The CDR3 sequence: CASSQDTGDNTDTQYF. In nucleotides, the CDR3 is TGTGCCAGCAGCCAAGATACGGGGGATAACACAGATACGCAGTATTTT.

The chain is built from TRBV7-9 and TRBJ2-7, with 7 bases identical to TRBD1. The ends lost 5 bases at V and 4 bases at J; junction bases unmatched: 11. The CDR3 runs 15 residues. CDR1 is SEHNR and CDR2 is FQNEAQ in the germline V gene (reference sequence). DNA for the CDR3: TGTGCCAGCAGCAAAACCGGGGACAGAGCTTACGAGCAGTACTTC. It translates to CASSKTGDRAYEQYF.

The chain carries TRBV5-1 and TRBJ2-7; D is perhaps TRBD2 (5 bases). This CDR3 spans 14 amino acids. V shed 3 bases and J shed 3 bases, with 13 bases lying between them. Germline CDR1 and CDR2: SGHRS and YFSETQ. The CDR3 DNA is TGCGCCAGCAGCTCACTAGGGTCGGTCTACGAGCAGTACTTC. It translates to CASSSLGSVYEQYF.

The chain uses TRBV11-2 and TRBJ2-7; the match to TRBD1 covers 12 bases. Germline V gene sequence: CDR1 SGHAT, CDR2 FQNNGV. The CDR3 contains 16 residues. V lost 3 bases and J lost 9; bases outside the gene matches: 12. The CDR3 DNA sequence: TGTGCCAGCAGCTTTTTCGGGACAGGGGGCCATAGCAGGCAGTACTTC. Amino acids: CASSFFGTGGHSRQYF.

The rearrangement joins TRBV6-4 to TRBJ2-2; tentatively, D is TRBD2 (5 bases). This CDR3 contains 14 residues. Trimming cost V 5 bases and J 4 bases, with 11 bases left between them. Looked up from germline, CDR1 is MRHNA and CDR2 is SNTAGT. CDR3 amino acids: CASSTGSFTGELFF. The CDR3 DNA reads as TGTGCCAGCAGTACGGGGTCTTTCACCGGGGAGCTGTTTTTT.

The chain links TRBV13 to TRBJ2-1; 7 nucleotides match TRBD2. The CDR3 is made up of 14 amino acids. V was clipped by 3 bases and J by 6 bases; unmatched bases: 5. The V gene's germline CDR1 is PRHDT and CDR2 FYEKMQ (reference sequence). CDR3: CASSFGRDRNEQFF. In DNA form, the CDR3 reads TGTGCCAGCAGCTTTGGGAGGGACCGCAATGAGCAGTTCTTC.

V gene TRBV7-8 combines with J gene TRBJ1-1, with 8 positions matching TRBD1. Germline CDR1 reads SGHVS; CDR2 reads FQNEAQ. With V trimmed by 7 bases and J by 3 bases, 16 bases remained unmatched. The CDR3 length is 17 residues. This CDR3 is CASTQRLAGGADTEAFF. DNA of the CDR3: TGTGCCAGCACCCAAAGGCTGGCAGGGGGCGCCGACACTGAAGCTTTCTTT.

The CDR3 loop reads CASSPAGTGNTGELFF. The CDR3 DNA reads TGCGCCAGCAGCCCGGCCGGGACAGGGAACACCGGGGAGCTGTTTTTT. The chain carries TRBV5-1 and TRBJ2-2; 8 positions match TRBD1. Germline lookup yields CDR1 SGHRS and CDR2 YFSETQ. The V gene end was trimmed by 4 bases and the J gene end by 1 base; junction bases not matched to a gene: 6. This CDR3 has 16 amino acids.

About this clone: In this CDR3 the conserved last residue, phenylalanine or tryptophan, is missing, so a read error is likely. Written as DNA, the CDR3 is TGTGCCAGCAGGGCCAGACTAGCGCCTCTATGGGAGCAGTACTCC. It codes for CASRARLAPLWEQYS. The V gene is TRBV27, the J gene TRBJ2-7, with 8 positions matching TRBD2. The CDR3 is made up of 15 amino acids. Germline V gene sequence: CDR1 MNHEY, CDR2 SMNVEV (reference sequence). The V and J ends lost 6 bases and 7 bases, in that order; junction bases with no gene match: 14.

This clone was observed a single time. The rearrangement links TRBV30 to TRBJ1-3; D not certain. The germline V and J ends were trimmed by 0 bases and 0 bases, with 6 bases remaining between them. The CDR3 has 14 residues. Germline V gene lookup returns CDR1 GTSNPN and CDR2 SVGIG (reference sequence). CDR3 coding DNA: TGTGCCTGGAGTGTACCCAGCTCTGGAAACACCATATATTTT. Encoded protein: CAWSVPSSGNTIYF.

This chain joins TRBV5-1 and TRBJ2-1; tentatively, D is TRBD2 (6 bases). CDR3 length equals 14 residues. V was pared by 0 bases and J by 8 bases, with 12 bases between. Germline values: CDR1 SGHRS, CDR2 YFSETQ. This CDR3 reads CASSLEAGWDEQFF. CDR3 coding DNA: TGCGCCAGCAGCTTGGAGGCGGGGTGGGATGAGCAGTTCTTC.

Turning to this clone: One junction end does not reproduce the germline sequence, and a read error may be involved. The chain combines TRBV7-9 with TRBJ2-2; D is unresolved. Germline V lookup: CDR1 SEHNR, CDR2 FQNEAQ (reference sequence). The length of the CDR3 is 12 residues. The CDR3 sequence: CSSSLGDRELFF. The CDR3 DNA reads as TGTTCCAGCAGCTTAGGCGACAGGGAGCTGTTTTTT.

This chain joins TRBV25-1 and TRBJ2-7, with 7 bases lining up with TRBD2. V was clipped by 2 bases and J by 3 bases; unmatched bases: 10. This CDR3 has 16 residues. In germline, CDR1 is MGHDK, CDR2 SYGVNS. CDR3 in DNA: TGTGCCAGCAGTGAACTCAGCGCGGGGGAGATCTACGAGCAGTACTTC. Encoded protein: CASSELSAGEIYEQYF.

The CDR3 bases are TGTGCCAGCAGCTCCCCTATGAACACTGAAGCTTTCTTT. This codes for CASSSPMNTEAFF. This chain connects TRBV5-5 to TRBJ1-1; no firm D call. Germline CDR1 reads SGHKS; CDR2 reads YYEKEE (reference sequence). Trimming shortened V by 3 bases and J by 0 bases, and 6 bases separated the two germline ends. The CDR3 loop spans 13 amino acids.

CDR3 coding DNA: TGTGCCAGTAGTACCCCGGCAGGGCTCTATGGCTACACCTTC. Translating gives CASSTPAGLYGYTF. The gene calls are TRBV19 and TRBJ1-2, with a possible D match to TRBD1 (5 bases). The ends were cut back, 4 bases at V and 4 bases at J, with 13 bases in the middle. Germline loops: CDR1 LNHDA, CDR2 SQIVND (reference sequence). There are 14 residues in the CDR3.